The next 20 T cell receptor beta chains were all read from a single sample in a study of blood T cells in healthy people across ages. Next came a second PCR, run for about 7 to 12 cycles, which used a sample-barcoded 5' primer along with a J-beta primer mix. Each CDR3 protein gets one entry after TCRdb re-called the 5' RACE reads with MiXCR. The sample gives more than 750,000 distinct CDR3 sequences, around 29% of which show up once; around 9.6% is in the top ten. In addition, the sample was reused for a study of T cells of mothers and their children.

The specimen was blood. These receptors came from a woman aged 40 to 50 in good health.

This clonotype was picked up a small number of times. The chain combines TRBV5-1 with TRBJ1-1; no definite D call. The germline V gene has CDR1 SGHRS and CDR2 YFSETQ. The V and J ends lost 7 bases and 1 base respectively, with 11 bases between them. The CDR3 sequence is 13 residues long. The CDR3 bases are TGCGCCAGCTGGGAGCAGCCGAACACTGAAGCTTTCTTT. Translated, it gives CASWEQPNTEAFF.

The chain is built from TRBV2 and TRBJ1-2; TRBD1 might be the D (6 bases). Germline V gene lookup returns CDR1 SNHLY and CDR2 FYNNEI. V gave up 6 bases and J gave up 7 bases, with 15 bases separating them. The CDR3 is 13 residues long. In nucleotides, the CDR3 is TGTGCCAGCAGCCGGGACACGGCGGTTGGCTACACCTTC. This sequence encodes CASSRDTAVGYTF.

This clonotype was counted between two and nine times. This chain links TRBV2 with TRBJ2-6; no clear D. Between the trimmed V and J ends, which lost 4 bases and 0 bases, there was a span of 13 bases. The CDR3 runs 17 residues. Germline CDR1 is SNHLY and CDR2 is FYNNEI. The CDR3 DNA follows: TGTGCCAGCAGTGCGGGCCTTTCTCTCTCTGGGGCCAACGTCCTGACTTTC. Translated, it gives CASSAGLSLSGANVLTF.

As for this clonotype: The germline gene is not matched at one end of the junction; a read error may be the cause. CDR3 bases: TGTGCCGGCAGTGGGTCAGGGGGAGGCCCCTACGAGCAGTACTTC. It codes for CAGSGSGGGPYEQYF. The genes are TRBV25-1 and TRBJ2-7; D is possibly TRBD1 (7 bases). Germline V gene data show CDR1 as MGHDK and CDR2 as SYGVNS. The CDR3 runs to 15 residues.

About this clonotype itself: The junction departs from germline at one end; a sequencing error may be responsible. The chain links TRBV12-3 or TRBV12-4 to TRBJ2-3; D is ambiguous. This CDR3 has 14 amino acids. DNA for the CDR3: TGTGCCAGCAGTTTTCTCGGGTGGCCAGATGCGCAGTATTTT. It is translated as CASSFLGWPDAQYF.

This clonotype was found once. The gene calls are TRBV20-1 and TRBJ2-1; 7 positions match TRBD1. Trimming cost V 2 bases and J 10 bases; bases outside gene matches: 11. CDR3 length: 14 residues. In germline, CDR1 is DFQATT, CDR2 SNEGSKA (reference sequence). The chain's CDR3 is CSARLGGIFMEQFF. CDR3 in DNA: TGCAGTGCTAGACTAGGGGGCATCTTTATGGAGCAGTTCTTC.

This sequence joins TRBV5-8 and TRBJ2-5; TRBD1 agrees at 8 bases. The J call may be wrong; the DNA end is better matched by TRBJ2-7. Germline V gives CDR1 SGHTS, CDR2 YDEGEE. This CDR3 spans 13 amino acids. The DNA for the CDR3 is TGTGCCAGCAGCTTACAGGGGGGTTGCGAGCAGTACTTC. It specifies CASSLQGGCEQYF.

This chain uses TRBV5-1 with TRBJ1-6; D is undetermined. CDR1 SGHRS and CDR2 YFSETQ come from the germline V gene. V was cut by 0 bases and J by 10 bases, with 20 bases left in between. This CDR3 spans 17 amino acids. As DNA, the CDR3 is TGCGCCAGCAGCTTGGGGGTGGGAGGTTCTGGAACCTCACCCCTCCACTTT. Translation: CASSLGVGGSGTSPLHF.

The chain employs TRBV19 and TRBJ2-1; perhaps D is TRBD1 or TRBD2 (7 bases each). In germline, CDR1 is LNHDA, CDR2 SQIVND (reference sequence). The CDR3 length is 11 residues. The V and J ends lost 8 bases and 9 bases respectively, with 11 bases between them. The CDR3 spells CASLRGGEQFF. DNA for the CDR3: TGTGCCAGTCTCAGGGGGGGTGAGCAGTTCTTC.

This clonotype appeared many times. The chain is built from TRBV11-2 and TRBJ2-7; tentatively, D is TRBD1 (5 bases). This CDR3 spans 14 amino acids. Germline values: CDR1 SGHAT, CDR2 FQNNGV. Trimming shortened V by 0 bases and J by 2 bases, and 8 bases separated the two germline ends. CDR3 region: CASSLDTGPYEQYF. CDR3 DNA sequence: TGTGCCAGCAGCTTAGATACAGGCCCCTACGAGCAGTACTTC.

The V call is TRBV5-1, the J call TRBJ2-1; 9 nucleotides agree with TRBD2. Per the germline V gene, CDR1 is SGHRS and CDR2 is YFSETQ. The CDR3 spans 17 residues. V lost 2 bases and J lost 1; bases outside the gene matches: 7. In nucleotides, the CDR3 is TGCGCCAGCAGCTTAGTCGTTGCGGGGGGGTCCTACAATGAGCAGTTCTTC. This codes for CASSLVVAGGSYNEQFF.

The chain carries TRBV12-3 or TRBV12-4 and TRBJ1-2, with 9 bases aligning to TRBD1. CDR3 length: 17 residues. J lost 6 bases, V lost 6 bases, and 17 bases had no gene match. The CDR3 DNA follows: TGTGCCAGCAGCCCCTTCCGGGACAGGGTAAGGAGAGATGGCTACACCTTC. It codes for CASSPFRDRVRRDGYTF.

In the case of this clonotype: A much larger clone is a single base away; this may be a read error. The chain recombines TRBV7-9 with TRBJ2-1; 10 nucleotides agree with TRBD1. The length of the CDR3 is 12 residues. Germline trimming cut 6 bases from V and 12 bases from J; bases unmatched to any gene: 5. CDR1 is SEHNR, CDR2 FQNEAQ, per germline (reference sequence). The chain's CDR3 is CASSLWDRGQFF. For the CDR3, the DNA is TGTGCCAGCAGTCTATGGGACAGGGGGCAGTTCTTC.

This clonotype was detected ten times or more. As DNA, the CDR3 is TGCGCCAGCAGCCCGGGGGGCTGGCGGGGCTACACCTTC. This gives the protein CASSPGGWRGYTF. This chain links TRBV5-1 with TRBJ1-2; possible D gene TRBD1, 6 bases. Germline values: CDR1 SGHRS, CDR2 YFSETQ. The CDR3 length is 13 residues. Trimming cost V 4 bases and J 8 bases, with 15 bases left between them.

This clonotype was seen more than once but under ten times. CDR3 sequence reads: CSARQQANYGYTF. The CDR3 DNA is TGCAGTGCTAGGCAACAAGCTAACTATGGCTACACCTTC. The J gene is TRBJ1-2, the V gene TRBV20-1; no clear D. Germline V CDR1 and CDR2: DFQATT, SNEGSKA (reference sequence). The length of the CDR3 is 13 residues. V lost 3 bases, J lost 0 bases, and 8 bases lay in between.

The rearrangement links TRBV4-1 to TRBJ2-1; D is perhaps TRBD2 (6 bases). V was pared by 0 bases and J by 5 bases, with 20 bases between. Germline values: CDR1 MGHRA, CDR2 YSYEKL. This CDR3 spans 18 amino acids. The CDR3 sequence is CASSQDGSMSGAHNEQFF. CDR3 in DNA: TGCGCCAGCAGCCAAGATGGATCGATGTCGGGAGCCCACAATGAGCAGTTCTTC.

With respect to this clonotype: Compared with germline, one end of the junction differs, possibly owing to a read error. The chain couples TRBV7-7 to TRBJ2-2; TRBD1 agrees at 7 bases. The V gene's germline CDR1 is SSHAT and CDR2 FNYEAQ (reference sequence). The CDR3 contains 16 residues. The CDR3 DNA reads TGTGCTAGCAGCTCGGGACAGCTCATAAACACCGGGGAGCTGTTTTTT. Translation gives CASSSGQLINTGELFF. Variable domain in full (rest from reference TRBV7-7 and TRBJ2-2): GAGVSQSPRYKVTKRGQDVTLRCDPISSHATLYWYQQALGQGPEFLTYFNYEAQPDKSGLPSDRFSAERPEGSISTLTIQRTEQRDSAMYRCASSSGQLINTGELFFGEGSRLTVL.

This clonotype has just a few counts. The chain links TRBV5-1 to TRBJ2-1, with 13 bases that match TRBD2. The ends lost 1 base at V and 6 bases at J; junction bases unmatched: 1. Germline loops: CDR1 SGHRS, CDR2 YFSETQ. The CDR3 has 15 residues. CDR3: CASSLTSGRANEQFF. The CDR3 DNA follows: TGCGCCAGCAGCTTGACTAGCGGGAGGGCCAATGAGCAGTTCTTC.

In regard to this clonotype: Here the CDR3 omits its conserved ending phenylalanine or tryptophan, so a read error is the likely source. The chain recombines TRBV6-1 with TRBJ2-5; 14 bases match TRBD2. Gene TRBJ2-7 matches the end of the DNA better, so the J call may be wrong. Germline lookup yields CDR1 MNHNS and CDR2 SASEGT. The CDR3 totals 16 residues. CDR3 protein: CASRSGTSGGVYEQYC. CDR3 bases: TGTGCCAGCAGAAGCGGGACTAGCGGGGGAGTCTACGAGCAGTACTGC.

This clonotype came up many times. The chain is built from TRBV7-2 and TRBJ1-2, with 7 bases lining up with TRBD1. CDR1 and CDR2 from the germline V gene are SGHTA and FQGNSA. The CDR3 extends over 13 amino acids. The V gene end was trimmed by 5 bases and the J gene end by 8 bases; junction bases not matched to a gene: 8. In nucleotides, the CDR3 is TGTGCCAGCAGCACCGGACAGGTGGGGGGCTACACCTTC. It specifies CASSTGQVGGYTF.